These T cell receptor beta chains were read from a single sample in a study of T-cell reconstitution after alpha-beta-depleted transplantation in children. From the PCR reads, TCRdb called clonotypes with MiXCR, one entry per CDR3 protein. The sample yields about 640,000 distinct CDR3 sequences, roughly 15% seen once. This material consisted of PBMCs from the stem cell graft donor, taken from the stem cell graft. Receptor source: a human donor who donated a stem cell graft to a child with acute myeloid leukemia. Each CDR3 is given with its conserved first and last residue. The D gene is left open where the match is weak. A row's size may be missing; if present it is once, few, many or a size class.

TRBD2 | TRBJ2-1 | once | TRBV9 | TGTGCCAGCAGCGACAGCGGGGCGGCAAATGAGCAGTTCTTC | CASSDSGAANEQFF
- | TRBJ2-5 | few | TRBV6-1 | TGTGCCAGCAGGGGCCAACAGGCGAATCTTTACCAAGAGACCCAGTACTTC | CASRGQQANLYQETQYF
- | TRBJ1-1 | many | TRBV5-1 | TGTGCCAGCAGTTTAGGACAGGAAGCTTTCTTT | CASSLGQEAFF
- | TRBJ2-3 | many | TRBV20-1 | TGCAGTGCTAGGGGAGAGACTAGATCACAGAATACGCAGTATTTT | CSARGETRSQNTQYF
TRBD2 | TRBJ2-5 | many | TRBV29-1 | TGCAGCGTCCTAAGCGGGGGGGCCCAGTACTTC | CSVLSGGAQYF
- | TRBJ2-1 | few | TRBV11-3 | TGTGCCAGCAGCCTGACGGTGGGCGGGACAGTGTTCTTC | CASSLTVGGTVFF
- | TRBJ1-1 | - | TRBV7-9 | TGTGCCAGCAGCACCCCCGGGGAGAACACTGAAGCTTTCTTT | CASSTPGENTEAFF
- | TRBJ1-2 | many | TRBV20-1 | TGCAGTGCCACCCGGACATCCCCAAATAATAACTATGGCTACACCTTC | CSATRTSPNNNYGYTF
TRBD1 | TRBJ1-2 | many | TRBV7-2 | TGTGCCAGCAGCCGGGACAGGGGAAGCTCCAACTATGGCTACACCTTC | CASSRDRGSSNYGYTF
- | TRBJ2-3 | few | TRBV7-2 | TGTGCCAGCAGCCCCCTAGGGGCGATCGCATCAGATACGCAGTATTTT | CASSPLGAIASDTQYF
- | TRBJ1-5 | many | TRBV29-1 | TGCAGCGTCCGGTGGGGTAGCAATCAGCCCCAGCATTTT | CSVRWGSNQPQHF
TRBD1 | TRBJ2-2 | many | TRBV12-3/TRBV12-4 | TGTGCCAGCAGTTGGGGACCGGGACAGGGAACCGGGGAGCTGTTTTTT | CASSWGPGQGTGELFF
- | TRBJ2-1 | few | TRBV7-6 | TGTGCCAGCAGCTTAATCGGGGAATCCTACAATGAGCAGTTCTTC | CASSLIGESYNEQFF
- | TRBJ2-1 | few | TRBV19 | TGTGCCAGTAGTGGGATACAGGGCAGGAATGAGCAGTTCTTC | CASSGIQGRNEQFF
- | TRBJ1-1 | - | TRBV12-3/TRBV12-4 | TGTGCCAGCAGCCCGAGGGCGGCCTCGAACACTGAAGCTTTCTTT | CASSPRAASNTEAFF
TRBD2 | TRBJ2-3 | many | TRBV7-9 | TGTGCCAGCAGCTTCAGCCAGCGGGGGGGCACAGATACGCAGTATTTT | CASSFSQRGGTDTQYF
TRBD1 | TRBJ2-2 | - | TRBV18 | TGTGCCAGCTCTGACGCCGACAGGGCAATCACCGGGGAGCTGTTTTTT | CASSDADRAITGELFF
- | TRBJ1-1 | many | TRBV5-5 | TGTGCCAGCAGCTTGCCGGGCAGCACTGAAGCTTTCTTT | CASSLPGSTEAFF
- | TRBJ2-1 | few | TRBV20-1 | TGCAGTGCTACGACCTCCGGGGCCTACAATGAGCAGTTCTTC | CSATTSGAYNEQFF
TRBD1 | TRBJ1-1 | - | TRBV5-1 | TGCGCCAGCAGCCCACTTGCGAGCGGGACAGGTAGATCCGACACTGAAGCTTTCTTT | CASSPLASGTGRSDTEAFF